These T cell receptor beta chains were read from a single sample in a study of blood T cell repertoires in COVID-19. TCRdb's copy holds only in-frame clones and misses some; the assay was immunoSEQ multiplex PCR. The sample carries about 14,000 clones, around 73% recorded once. The material sequenced was peripheral blood. These receptors were obtained from a man in his 70s with acute or convalescent COVID-19. The CDR3 runs from the conserved cysteine through the conserved F or W. D genes are given only for firm matches. The size field is filled for only some rows; it gives once, few, many or a size class.

cdr3_length,v_call,d_call,j_call,clone_size,cdr3_nt,cdr3_aa
15,TRBV18,TRBD1,TRBJ2-7,-,TGTGCCAGCTCACCCCAGGTAGGGGGCGAATACGAGCAGTACTTC,CASSPQVGGEYEQYF
13,TRBV7-6,-,TRBJ1-1,-,TGTGCCAGCAGCATGACAGAGAACACTGAAGCTTTCTTT,CASSMTENTEAFF
16,TRBV13,TRBD2,TRBJ2-3,-,TGTGCCAGCAGCCTCTATCTAGCGGGGGGCACAGATACGCAGTATTTT,CASSLYLAGGTDTQYF
15,TRBV7-2,TRBD2,TRBJ2-1,once,TGTGCCAGCAGCTTCGTTCAAGCGGGGGGGAATGAGCAGTTCTTC,CASSFVQAGGNEQFF
15,TRBV6-6,TRBD1,TRBJ2-7,-,TGTGCCAGCAATACCGGGACAGGGCTCTCCTACGAGCAGTACTTC,CASNTGTGLSYEQYF
14,TRBV11-3,-,TRBJ2-1,-,TGTGCCAGCAGCTTAGATAGCGCGCGGAATGAGCAGTTCTTC,CASSLDSARNEQFF
15,TRBV6-5,TRBD1,TRBJ1-5,-,TGTGCCAGCAGTTACAACAGGGGTTCTAATCAGCCCCAGCATTTT,CASSYNRGSNQPQHF
16,TRBV29-1,TRBD2,TRBJ2-7,-,TGCAGCGTTACAGTAGCGGGAGGTCCCGTCCCCTACGAGCAGTACTTC,CSVTVAGGPVPYEQYF
15,TRBV4-2,TRBD2,TRBJ2-5,-,TGTGCCAGCAGCCCCTTGGCGGGAGGAAAGGAGACCCAGTACTTC,CASSPLAGGKETQYF
15,TRBV5-1,TRBD1,TRBJ1-2,few,TGCGCCAGCAGCACGGGGACAGGTCGCGGGTATGGCTACACCTTC,CASSTGTGRGYGYTF
13,TRBV27,-,TRBJ2-3,-,TGTGCCAGCAGCCTGGCTTGGCTCGATACGCAGTATTTT,CASSLAWLDTQYF
17,TRBV4-3,TRBD1,TRBJ1-3,-,TGCGCCAGCAGCCAAGATCTTGGGGACAGCTCTGGAAACACCATATATTTT,CASSQDLGDSSGNTIYF
15,TRBV28,TRBD1,TRBJ2-5,-,TGTGCCAGCAGTTCACGGGACAGGGGAAGGGAGACCCAGTACTTC,CASSSRDRGRETQYF
16,TRBV7-8,TRBD2,TRBJ2-2,-,TGTGCCAGCAGCATTTCGAGACTAGCGGGCACCGGGGAGCTGTTTTTT,CASSISRLAGTGELFF
17,TRBV21-1,-,TRBJ2-3,-,TGTGCCAGCAGCAAAAGGCGACTAGCGGGGGGATCAGATACGCAGTATTTT,CASSKRRLAGGSDTQYF
12,TRBV25-1,-,TRBJ2-7,-,TGTGCCAGCAGGGGAGTGGGTTGGGTCCAGTACTTC,CASRGVGWVQYF
13,TRBV18,-,TRBJ2-7,-,TGTGCCAGCTCATGGAGACAGACCTACGAGCAGTACTTC,CASSWRQTYEQYF
13,TRBV4-3,-,TRBJ2-7,few,TGCGCCAGCAGCCAAGCGGGTTTAAGCGAGCAGTACTTC,CASSQAGLSEQYF
11,TRBV5-6,-,TRBJ1-1,-,TGTGCCAGCAGCTTACAGACTGAAGCTTTCTTT,CASSLQTEAFF